Described below is a single TCR beta chain sequence and its context. The antigen remains unidentified. TCRdb's table, derived via immunoSEQ multiplex PCR, lists solely in-frame clones and lacks some. Of around 140,000 clones in the sample, 85% to 95% were seen once. This specimen belongs to a study of T cell responses to AZD1222 COVID-19 vaccine. V gave up 3 bases and J gave up 0 bases, with 9 bases separating them. The CDR3 is 15 amino acids. CDR1 and CDR2 from the germline V gene are SGHVS and FNYEAQ. The study, taken as a whole, reports: Females made up more of the donors, who were largely white British, and clonal diversity may have come out too low. Nearly half of spike-specific TCRs reportedly target unmutated variant regions. Vaccine-associated CD4 TCRs ranged over spike, dominating at 160-218 and 743-854. The repertoires were collected only after the peak T cell response.

The genes are TRBV7-6 and TRBJ1-5, with a tentative D call TRBD1 (6 bases). The clonotype originates from an adult who had recovered from COVID-19. The sample was peripheral blood, taken after recovery from COVID-19. The CDR3, as DNA: TGTGCCAGCAGCTTGACAGGAAATAGCAATCAGCCCCAGCATTTT. This translates into CASSLTGNSNQPQHF. The variable domain in full, with the rest retrieved from reference TRBV7-6 and TRBJ1-5, is GAGVSQSPRYKVTKRGQDVALRCDPISGHVSLYWYRQALGQGPEFLTYFNYEAQQDKSGLPNDRFSAERPEGSISTLTIQRTEQRDSAMYRCASSLTGNSNQPQHFGDGTRLSIL.